The 23 T cell receptor beta chains below all came from one sample that was sequenced in a study of metastatic and nonmetastatic thyroid tumors. Every patient underwent thyroid surgery untreated. TCRdb re-called clones via MiXCR from the PCR reads. The sample includes about 28,000 clones, 20% to 25% seen only once; the top ten take under 45%. What was sequenced was blood. These receptor sequences come from a female donor with papillary thyroid cancer or a benign thyroid nodule (not recorded which). Some clones in this sample may be carry-over from other donors' samples.

The rearrangement joins TRBV19 to TRBJ2-3; D possibly corresponds to TRBD2 (5 bases). CDR1 and CDR2 from the germline V gene are LNHDA and SQIVND (reference sequence). CDR3 length equals 16 residues. Trimming left V 5 bases short and J 8 bases short, with 23 bases between. CDR3 region: CASSGSAALGEGTQYF. The CDR3 nucleotides are TGTGCCAGTAGTGGTTCCGCAGCGCTTGGTGAGGGTACGCAGTATTTT. Variable domain in full (rest from reference TRBV19 and TRBJ2-3): DGGITQSPKYLFRKEGQNVTLSCEQNLNHDAMYWYRQDPGQGLRLIYYSQIVNDFQKGDIAEGYSVSREKKESFPLTVTSAQKNPTAFYLCASSGSAALGEGTQYFGPGTRLTVL.

V and J are TRBV6-5 and TRBJ1-6, with D perhaps matching TRBD1 (6 bases). Germline V CDR1 and CDR2: MNHEY, SVGAGI. Trimming removed 0 bases at V and 13 bases at J, with 22 bases between. CDR3 size: 17 residues. The CDR3 loop is CASSYSAGPGGAGPLHF. CDR3 DNA: TGTGCCAGCAGTTACTCGGCGGGTCCTGGGGGCGCGGGTCCCCTCCACTTT.

The table lists this clone with many counts. The chain joins TRBV2 to TRBJ1-6; TRBD1 aligns across 9 bases. After removal of 8 bases from V and 9 bases from J, the junction contained 5 bases not matched to a gene. The CDR3 covers 13 residues. CDR1 SNHLY and CDR2 FYNNEI come from the germline V gene. CDR3 sequence reads: CASGGQGGSPLHF. The CDR3 coding sequence is TGTGCCAGCGGGGGACAGGGCGGTTCACCCCTCCACTTT.

In DNA, the CDR3 is TGCGCCAGCAGCTCCGGGACAGGGGGCGCTAATGAAAAACTGTTTTTT. Its protein is CASSSGTGGANEKLFF. The chain couples TRBV5-1 to TRBJ1-4; 12 bases map to TRBD1. With 3 bases clipped from V and 3 bases from J, the junction kept 3 bases outside the gene matches. CDR3 length: 16 residues. Germline V gene data show CDR1 as SGHRS and CDR2 as YFSETQ. The full variable domain, its missing parts supplied by reference TRBV5-1 and TRBJ1-4, is KAGVTQTPRYLIKTRGQQVTLSCSPISGHRSVSWYQQTPGQGLQFLFEYFSETQRNKGNFPGRFSGRQFSNSRSEMNVSTLELGDSALYLCASSSGTGGANEKLFFGSGTQLSVL.

This clone was counted only a few times. A single base separates this from a much larger clone, so it may be a read error. The chain employs TRBV14 and TRBJ1-1; D is unclear. Looked up from germline, CDR1 is SGHDN and CDR2 is FVKESK. CDR3 length: 13 residues. CDR3 nucleotides: TGTGCCAGCAGCCAACTTATGAACACTGAAGCTCTCTTT. Protein: CASSQLMNTEALF.

The chain joins TRBV30 to TRBJ1-3, with D possibly being TRBD1 (5 bases). Germline CDR1 and CDR2: GTSNPN and SVGIG (reference sequence). This CDR3 comprises 15 residues. Trimming removed 4 bases from V and 0 bases from J, with 13 bases in between. This CDR3 reads CAWTPGPVSGNTIYF. In DNA form, the CDR3 reads TGTGCCTGGACTCCAGGGCCCGTCTCTGGAAACACCATATATTTT.

The chain's CDR3 is CASSFGGLMGQPQHF. The CDR3 region has the DNA TGTGCCAGCAGTTTTGGGGGGCTTATGGGTCAGCCCCAGCATTTT. This chain joins TRBV27 and TRBJ1-5, with D possibly matching TRBD1 (6 bases). The CDR3 consists of 15 residues. Germline assignment: CDR1 MNHEY and CDR2 SMNVEV (reference sequence). The V and J ends lost 3 bases and 6 bases respectively, with 15 bases between them.

V is TRBV5-1 and J is TRBJ2-1, with TRBD1 as a possible D gene (5 bases). Germline V gene lookup returns CDR1 SGHRS and CDR2 YFSETQ. V was clipped by 4 bases and J by 6 bases, with 14 bases between them. CDR3 length: 14 residues. CDR3: CASSILQGSNEQFF. The CDR3, as DNA: TGCGCCAGCAGCATACTCCAGGGAAGCAATGAGCAGTTCTTC.

The J gene is TRBJ1-4, the V gene TRBV15, with 7 nucleotides matching TRBD1. Losses at the gene ends were 5 bases for V and 3 bases for J; bases not matched to a gene: 21. CDR1 is LNHNV, CDR2 YYDKDF, per germline (reference sequence). This CDR3 contains 20 residues. This CDR3 is CATSAISGQAMGVPNEKLFF. In DNA, the CDR3 is TGTGCCACCAGCGCTATTTCCGGACAGGCGATGGGGGTACCTAATGAAAAACTGTTTTTT.

The V gene is TRBV7-3, the J gene TRBJ2-1; 8 nucleotides align to TRBD1. V lost 8 bases to trimming and J lost 7 bases; unmatched junction nucleotides: 7. CDR3 length: 13 amino acids. CDR1 is SGHTA and CDR2 is FQGTGA in the germline V gene. CDR3 sequence: CASPRQGRNEQFF. DNA of the CDR3: TGTGCCAGCCCAAGACAGGGGCGAAATGAGCAGTTCTTC.

The chain joins TRBV2 to TRBJ2-2; D is unclear. CDR1 and CDR2 (germline): SNHLY, FYNNEI. Deletions cut 7 bases from V and 2 bases from J, with 11 bases between. The CDR3 has 14 amino acids. The CDR3 sequence: CASTLVSNTGELFF. CDR3 sequence (DNA): TGTGCCAGCACACTGGTCAGCAACACCGGGGAGCTGTTTTTT.

This clone was found many times. CDR3 in amino acids: CASGGVGGWSSYNEQFF. In nucleotides, the CDR3 is TGTGCCAGCGGGGGCGTAGGGGGCTGGAGCTCCTACAATGAGCAGTTCTTC. This rearrangement joins TRBV7-9 to TRBJ2-1; 7 nucleotides align to TRBD1. This CDR3 region has 17 residues. The germline V gene encodes CDR1 SEHNR and CDR2 FQNEAQ (reference sequence). With 8 bases clipped from V and 0 bases from J, the junction kept 13 bases outside the gene matches.

This clone was counted many times. The chain recombines TRBV11-2 with TRBJ2-5; perhaps TRBD1 as D (6 bases). This CDR3 is built from 15 residues. Germline V CDR1 and CDR2: SGHAT, FQNNGV. V gave up 1 base and J gave up 2 bases, with 11 bases separating them. The CDR3 protein is CASSLVRTVQETQYF. For the CDR3, the DNA is TGTGCCAGCAGCTTAGTAAGGACAGTTCAAGAGACCCAGTACTTC.

In this sample, this clone turned up a few times. The CDR3 sequence: CASSLIAGGLDNEQFF. CDR3 sequence (DNA): TGTGCCAGCAGTCTCATAGCGGGGGGGCTAGACAATGAGCAGTTCTTC. V is TRBV27 and J is TRBJ2-1, with 11 bases lining up with TRBD2. This CDR3 contains 16 residues. The germline gives CDR1 MNHEY, CDR2 SMNVEV (reference sequence). With 5 bases clipped from V and 5 bases from J, the junction kept 8 bases outside the gene matches.

The table lists this clone with many counts. The chain links TRBV6-1 to TRBJ1-1; D not resolved. Trimming removed 11 bases at V and 5 bases at J, with 15 bases between. The CDR3 spans 12 residues. The germline V gene encodes CDR1 MNHNS and CDR2 SASEGT. CDR3 DNA sequence: TGTGCCGGCTTTGATTCTTTGACTGAAGCTTTCTTT. It codes for CAGFDSLTEAFF.

As regards this clone: Compared with germline, one end of the junction differs, possibly owing to a read error. V gene TRBV11-1 combines with J gene TRBJ2-2; TRBD1 agrees at 10 bases. This CDR3 spans 15 amino acids. Per germline, CDR1 SGHAT and CDR2 FQDESV (reference sequence). The CDR3 here is CAGRSGQGNTGDVIF. CDR3 nucleotide sequence: TGTGCCGGAAGGTCGGGACAGGGGAACACCGGGGATGTGATTTTT.

This clone was counted at least ten times. This sequence joins TRBV10-3 and TRBJ2-1; tentatively, D is TRBD1 or TRBD2 (5 bases each). V gave up 6 bases and J gave up 2 bases, with 14 bases separating them. The CDR3 has 15 residues. The V gene's germline CDR1 is ENHRY and CDR2 SYGVKD. The CDR3 coding sequence is TGTGCCATCAGGGGCGACGGGACCGCCTACAATGAGCAGTTCTTC. It encodes CAIRGDGTAYNEQFF.

The J gene is TRBJ2-1, the V gene TRBV20-1; unclear D gene. CDR3 length: 14 residues. V was shortened by 5 bases and J by 0 bases, with 11 bases between the two germline ends. Germline CDR1 and CDR2: DFQATT and SNEGSKA (reference sequence). In DNA, the CDR3 is TGCAGTGCTTCAGGCCGAGCCTCCTACAATGAGCAGTTCTTC. Protein: CSASGRASYNEQFF.

This clone was seen more than once but under ten times. This chain connects TRBV28 to TRBJ1-2, with 11 bases aligning to TRBD1. This CDR3 is 17 amino acids long. The junction had 12 bases not matched to a gene; V was cut back by 2 bases and J by 7 bases. Germline V gives CDR1 MDHEN, CDR2 SYDVKM. CDR3 residues: CASSLGGGQGAYAGYTF. DNA for the CDR3: TGTGCCAGCAGTTTAGGGGGTGGACAGGGGGCGTACGCTGGCTACACCTTC.

This clone appeared many times. The J gene is TRBJ1-5, the V gene TRBV4-1; D is uncertain. The CDR3 contains 15 residues. V was pared by 0 bases and J by 0 bases, with 6 bases between. From germline, CDR1 is MGHRA and CDR2 YSYEKL. The CDR3 protein is CASSQDPHSNQPQHF. The CDR3 DNA reads as TGCGCCAGCAGCCAAGATCCTCATAGCAATCAGCCCCAGCATTTT.

This clone was seen at least ten times. Other DNA sequences in this specimen translate into the identical CDR3. The chain uses TRBV25-1 and TRBJ1-5, with 8 bases matching TRBD1. Germline-derived CDR1 and CDR2 are MGHDK and SYGVNS. The CDR3 is 20 amino acids. Trimming took 8 bases from V and 3 from J; bases not matched to a gene: 24. The CDR3, as DNA: TGTGCCAGCGGGGGGGCGTTTCAGGGCCCCAGGGGGCTCGACAATCAGCCCCAGCATTTT. Its protein is CASGGAFQGPRGLDNQPQHF.

This clone was seen only a few times. The chain recombines TRBV6-1 with TRBJ2-7; TRBD1 matches at 7 bases. Germline CDR1 and CDR2: MNHNS and SASEGT. J gave up 3 bases and V 5 bases, and 7 bases lay outside the gene matches. This CDR3 spans 14 amino acids. CDR3 sequence: CASSPPGQIYEQYF. In nucleotides, the CDR3 is TGTGCCAGCAGTCCGCCGGGACAGATCTACGAGCAGTACTTC.

Only a few counts were recorded for this clone. This chain connects TRBV11-2 to TRBJ2-2; D gene ambiguous. Trimming took off 4 bases at V and 3 bases at J, with 9 bases between the two ends. Germline CDR1 SGHAT, CDR2 FQNNGV. The CDR3 is 14 residues long. This CDR3 is CASSYNSHTGELFF. The CDR3 DNA is TGTGCCAGCAGCTATAACAGTCACACCGGGGAGCTGTTTTTT.